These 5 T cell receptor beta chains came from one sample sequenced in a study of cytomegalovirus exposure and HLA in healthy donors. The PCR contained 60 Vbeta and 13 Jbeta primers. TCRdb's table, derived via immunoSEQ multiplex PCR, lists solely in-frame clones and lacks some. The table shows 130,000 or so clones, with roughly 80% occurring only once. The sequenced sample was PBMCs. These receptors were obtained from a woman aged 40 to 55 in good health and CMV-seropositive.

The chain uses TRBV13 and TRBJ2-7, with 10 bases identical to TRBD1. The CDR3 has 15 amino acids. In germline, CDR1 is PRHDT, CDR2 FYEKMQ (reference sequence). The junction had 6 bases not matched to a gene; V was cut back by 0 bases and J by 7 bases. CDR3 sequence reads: CASSLGGTGVIEQYF. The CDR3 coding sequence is TGTGCCAGCAGCTTAGGCGGGACAGGGGTTATAGAGCAGTACTTC.

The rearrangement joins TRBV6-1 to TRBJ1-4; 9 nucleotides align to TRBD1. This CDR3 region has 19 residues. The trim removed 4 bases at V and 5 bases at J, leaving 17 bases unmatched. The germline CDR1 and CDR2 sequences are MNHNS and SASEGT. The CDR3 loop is CASSADTGGFRRLNEKLFF. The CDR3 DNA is TGTGCCAGCAGTGCGGATACAGGGGGCTTTCGGAGATTGAATGAAAAACTGTTTTTT.

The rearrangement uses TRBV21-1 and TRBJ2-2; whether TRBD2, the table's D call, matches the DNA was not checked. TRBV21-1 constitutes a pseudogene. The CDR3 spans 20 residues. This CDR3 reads CASSRGEGLANAMGTGELFF. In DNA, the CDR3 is TGTGCCAGCAGCAGAGGAGAGGGACTAGCGAACGCTATGGGCACCGGGGAGCTGTTTTTT.

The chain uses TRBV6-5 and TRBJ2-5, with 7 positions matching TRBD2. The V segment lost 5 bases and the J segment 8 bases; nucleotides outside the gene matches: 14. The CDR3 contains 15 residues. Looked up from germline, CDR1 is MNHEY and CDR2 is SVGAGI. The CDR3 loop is CASSGGLGTRRTQYF. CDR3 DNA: TGTGCCAGCAGTGGTGGACTAGGGACTCGGAGAACCCAGTACTTC.

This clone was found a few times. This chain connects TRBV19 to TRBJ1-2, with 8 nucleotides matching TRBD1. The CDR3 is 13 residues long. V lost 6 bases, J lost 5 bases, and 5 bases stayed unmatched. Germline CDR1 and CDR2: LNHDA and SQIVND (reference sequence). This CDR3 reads CASSATGGYGYTF. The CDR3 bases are TGTGCCAGTAGCGCAACAGGGGGGTATGGCTACACCTTC.